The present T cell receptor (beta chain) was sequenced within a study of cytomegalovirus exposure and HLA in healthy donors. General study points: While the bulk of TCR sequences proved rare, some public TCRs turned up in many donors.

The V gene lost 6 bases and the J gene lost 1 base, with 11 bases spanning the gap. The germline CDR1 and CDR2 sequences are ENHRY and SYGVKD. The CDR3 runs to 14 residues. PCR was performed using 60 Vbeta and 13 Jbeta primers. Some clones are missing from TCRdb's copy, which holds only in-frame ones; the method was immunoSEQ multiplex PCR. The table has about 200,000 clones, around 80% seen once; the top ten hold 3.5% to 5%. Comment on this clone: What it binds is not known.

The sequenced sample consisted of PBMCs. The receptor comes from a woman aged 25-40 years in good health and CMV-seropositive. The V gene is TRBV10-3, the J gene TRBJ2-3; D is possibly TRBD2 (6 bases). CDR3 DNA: TGTGCCATCAGGTTTTCGGGGGGCACAGATACGCAGTATTTT. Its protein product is CAIRFSGGTDTQYF.